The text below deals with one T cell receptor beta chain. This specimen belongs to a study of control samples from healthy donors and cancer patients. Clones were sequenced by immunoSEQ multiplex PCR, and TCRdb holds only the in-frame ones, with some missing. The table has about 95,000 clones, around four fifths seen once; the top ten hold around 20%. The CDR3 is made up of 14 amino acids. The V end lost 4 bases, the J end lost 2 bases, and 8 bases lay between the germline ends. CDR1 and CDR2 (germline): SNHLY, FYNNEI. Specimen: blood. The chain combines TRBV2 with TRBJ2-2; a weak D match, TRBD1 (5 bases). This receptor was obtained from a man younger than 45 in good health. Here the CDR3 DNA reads TGTGCCAGCAGTGTCAGGGTTAACACCGGGGAGCTGTTTTTT. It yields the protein CASSVRVNTGELFF.